This entry concerns a single T cell receptor (beta chain). Its cognate antigen is unknown. Clones were read by immunoSEQ multiplex PCR, and TCRdb kept only the in-frame ones, dropping some. The sample records about 110,000 clones, about 91% being singletons. The CDR3 spans 13 residues. After removal of 8 bases from V and 4 bases from J, the junction contained 5 bases not matched to a gene. CDR1 SEHNR and CDR2 FQNEAQ come from the germline V gene (reference sequence). This sample is drawn from a study of OX40 agonist ivuxolimab in advanced cancers. On the study more broadly: An agonistic human IgG2 monoclonal antibody against OX40 (CD134) was given. Every 2 weeks, ivuxolimab was infused into the patients intravenously at between 0.01 and 10 mg/kg. Dose-escalation subjects each had hepatocellular carcinoma, melanoma, renal cell or head and neck cancer.

Findings and caveats of the study: Clonal expansion in partial responders at 0.1-3.0 mg/kg ranked among the lowest.

The source material was CD4+ or CD8+ T cells sorted from blood, sampled in a trial of the OX40 agonist ivuxolimab. V gene TRBV7-9 combines with J gene TRBJ1-3, with 7 bases that match TRBD1. The origin of this receptor is an adult with an advanced solid tumor such as melanoma, head and neck, liver or kidney cancer. The CDR3: CASREGGGNTIYF. The CDR3 DNA sequence: TGTGCCAGCCGCGAAGGGGGCGGAAACACCATATATTTT.